The clone carrying this T cell receptor beta chain showed up just once. Its antigen is currently unknown. The data were taken from a study of vaccination and CD4 T cells after COVID-19. Study background: Following dose two, a median about 70 days (range 14 to 241) passed before post-vaccine samples were taken. Findings and limits, study-wide: Of the reactive clones in convalescent patients, a median approximately 89% showed up only post-vaccination.

CDR1 and CDR2 from the germline V gene are SGHVS and FQNEAQ. This CDR3 is 16 amino acids long. V trimming: 3 bases; J trimming: 4 bases; junction bases outside the gene matches: 8. The Oncomine TCR Beta short-read assay was applied to DNA of cultured CD4+ T cells. TCRdb reanalysed the PCR reads using MiXCR and keeps one entry per CDR3 protein. The sample carries approximately 15,000 distinct CDR3 sequences, around half recorded once. Stated treatment: approximately 9-day PBMC culture with coronavirus spike peptide pools or control peptides (ViraFEST assay). ViraFEST sequenced TCRs after peptide-pool expansion of antigen-specific T cells. Following culture for about eleven days, CD4+ T cells were isolated by negative selection.

The sequence came from a human donor who had recovered from COVID-19. This sequence joins TRBV7-8 and TRBJ2-1; 8 nucleotides agree with TRBD2. Specimen: CD4+ T cells from blood, cultured in vitro, collected before SARS-CoV-2 vaccination. The CDR3 nucleotides read TGTGCCAGCAGCTTTTACACGGGACTAGTATACAATGAGCAGTTCTTC. This sequence encodes CASSFYTGLVYNEQFF.